Given below is one T cell receptor beta chain in context. Its antigen remains undetermined. The sample holds no much larger clone one base away, and base qualities are not on file. The sample's time point label, in plain terms: pre-treatment sample, taken before nivolumab and TIL therapy. Adults with stage 4 NSCLC were enrolled from October 2017 to early 2020 in a dual-center phase I trial. The samples were obtained from a phase I trial that was single-arm and open-label and tested tumor-infiltrating lymphocyte therapy combined with nivolumab in advanced non-small cell lung cancer. Blood mononuclear cells from EDTA tubes were isolated by Ficoll gradient, snap-frozen as pellets, and DNA was extracted with a Qiagen mini-prep kit. Using bias-controlled multiplex PCR with the immunoSEQ v3 hsTCRB kit, the TCR beta CDR3 regions were amplified from genomic DNA. An Illumina NextSeq 500 was used to sequence the TCR libraries, reaching approximately 2 million read pairs at survey level or about 4.5-6.5 million at deep level. Processing in the source paper ran as follows. V, D and J genes were assigned, non-productive sequences were removed, and clonality was reported by immunoSEQ Analyzer software. Repertoires of infused TIL and blood were compared using productive Simpson clonality and the Morisita overlap index of productive TRB rearrangements. For each clone in blood, the absolute clonotype count was estimated by multiplying the lymphocyte count by the CD3+ fraction and by the clone's productive frequency. The clones in this table, taken by TCRdb from immuneACCESS, are in-frame only. Not every clone is retained; where verified, under half of the shortfall comes from an unresolved V gene, and the cause of the rest is unknown. The V and J calls and the clone size are those of that table, but D and trimming were determined from the DNA. The table for this sample lists about 15,000 clones; about 83% of them were counted only once. 0.85% of the sample rests with the top ten.

The V end loses 2 bases and the J end loses 4 bases, and a stretch of 9 bases separates them. Taken from cysteine to phenylalanine, the CDR3 has 13 residues. The sequence is cut down to CDR3 DNA, 39 bases in frame from base 1. CDR1 and CDR2 were assigned from the germline V gene as MNHEY and SVGAGI. The record originates from a study of TIL therapy for anti-PD-1-resistant metastatic lung cancer (dated by TCRdb to the early 2020s). About the study as a whole: Tumors were collected before any PD-1/PD-L1 blockade, after which patients were given nivolumab, and patients who progressed were given lymphodepletion, an infusion of expanded TIL and IL-2. Enrolled patients had a median age of around 58 years (range about 38-85) and a median tumor PD-L1 proportion score of 6% to 6.5%. Most of the cohort had lung adenocarcinoma, several tumors were EGFR-mutant and two were ALK-rearranged, and half of the patients were current or former smokers. A median non-synonymous tumor mutation burden of under 1.9 mutations per megabase was determined across the cohort by whole-exome sequencing. T cell receptor beta sequencing of tumor and peripheral blood served to follow clonotypes across the tumor, the expanded TIL product, and serial blood samples. Broader findings and caveats from the paper: The baseline peripheral repertoire was partially replaced by infused TIL clonotypes, which then decayed over months, and persistence showed no apparent association with response. The study protocol defined all tumor marker inferences as exploratory. The cohort was highly selected, including more treatment-naive, never-smoker and oncogene-addicted patients than is typical, which limits generalizability.

The source is a person aged 25 to 79 with non-small cell lung cancer. This sequence uses TRBV6-5 and TRBJ2-7; the D segment could be TRBD2, given 6 matching bases. Sequencing used blood, obtained at baseline. In nucleotides, the sequence is TGTGCCAGCAGTTACGAGGAGGGTTACGAGCAGTACTTC. This is translated as CASSYEEGYEQYF.